This TCR beta chain is from a study of T cells in narcolepsy. General study results and limits: Autoreactive HCRT-specific and TRIB2-specific clonotypes were marked in same-patient CSF-versus-blood CD4+ comparisons.

The CDR3 is made up of 16 amino acids. The V gene's germline CDR1 is SNHLY and CDR2 FYNNEI. V lost 1 base, J lost 7 bases, and 11 bases stayed unmatched. About this clone: Its antigen is as yet unknown.

Sequencing was performed with immunoSEQ multiplex PCR; in TCRdb, only in-frame clones are kept and a portion is missing. Of around 18,000 clones in the sample, around 70% were seen once. The TCR comes from a human donor with narcolepsy. This chain connects TRBV2 to TRBJ1-2; 8 bases align to TRBD1. What was sequenced was CD45RA- memory CD8+ T cells from PBMCs. The CDR3 sequence: CASSEGRTGYLSGYTF. CDR3 bases: TGTGCCAGCAGTGAAGGGCGGACAGGGTACCTGAGTGGCTACACCTTC.